The rows below give T cell receptor beta chains drawn from one sample of a study of T-cell reconstitution after alpha-beta-depleted transplantation in children. TCRdb re-called the PCR reads through MiXCR, storing one row per CDR3 protein. The table records 200,000 to 250,000 distinct CDR3 sequences, 20% to 30% of them present only once. The sample was PBMCs, mostly from graft donor cells, taken 360 days after TCRalphabeta/CD19-depleted stem cell transplant. The receptors come from a female patient aged 2-9 years who had a stem cell transplant for congenital amegakaryocytic thrombocytopenia, so the T cells may come from the graft donor. CDR3s include the opening cysteine and the closing phenylalanine or tryptophan. D genes are given only for firm matches. Clone size is given for some rows only: seen once, a few or many times, or a class if the clone is expanded.

cdr3_length	v_call	d_call	j_call	clone_size	cdr3_aa	cdr3_nt
16	TRBV29-1	NA	TRBJ2-5	few	CSVGPRTTASQETQYF	TGCAGCGTTGGCCCGAGGACGACAGCATCACAAGAGACCCAGTACTTC
13	TRBV4-1	NA	TRBJ2-5	NA	CASSSRREETQYF	TGCGCCAGCAGCTCAAGAAGGGAAGAGACCCAGTACTTC
13	TRBV10-3	NA	TRBJ2-5	few	CAISVSIQETQYF	TGTGCCATCAGTGTTAGTATCCAAGAGACCCAGTACTTC
13	TRBV6-5	NA	TRBJ2-3	NA	CASNFGYWDTQYF	TGTGCCAGCAATTTCGGGTATTGGGATACGCAGTATTTT
12	TRBV7-2	NA	TRBJ2-1	few	CASSVVYNEQFF	TGTGCCAGCAGCGTTGTATACAATGAGCAGTTCTTC
18	TRBV19	NA	TRBJ2-1	few	CASSPPTWEGVRSNEQFF	TGTGCCAGTAGTCCGCCCACGTGGGAAGGGGTTCGGTCCAATGAGCAGTTCTTC
15	TRBV5-1	NA	TRBJ2-1	NA	CASSPLAGSYNEQFF	TGCGCCAGCAGCCCCCTCGCGGGATCCTACAATGAGCAGTTCTTC
15	TRBV28	TRBD1	TRBJ1-6	few	CASKDRRSLNSPLHF	TGTGCCAGCAAGGACAGGCGATCCCTTAATTCACCCCTCCACTTT
14	TRBV4-3	NA	TRBJ2-2	NA	CASSQWPNTGELFF	TGCGCCAGCAGCCAATGGCCGAACACCGGGGAGCTGTTTTTT
13	TRBV12-5	NA	TRBJ1-1	few	CASIKGVGTEAFF	TGTGCTAGTATCAAAGGTGTAGGCACTGAAGCTTTCTTT
15	TRBV5-1	TRBD1	TRBJ2-7	NA	CASSLTGAFSYEQYF	TGCGCCAGCAGCTTGACAGGGGCCTTCTCCTACGAGCAGTACTTC
15	TRBV9	TRBD2	TRBJ2-2	few	CASSLGGGVARELFF	TGTGCCAGCAGCCTTGGGGGGGGGGTCGCGCGGGAGCTGTTTTTT
12	TRBV15	NA	TRBJ2-7	NA	CATSRDRGEQYF	TGTGCCACCAGCAGAGATCGGGGCGAGCAGTACTTC
18	TRBV20-1	TRBD2	TRBJ2-3	NA	CSAATPGLAGVGTDTQYF	TGCAGTGCAGCGACGCCGGGACTAGCGGGAGTTGGCACAGATACGCAGTATTTT
13	TRBV20-1	NA	TRBJ2-3	few	CSASGGITDTQYF	TGCAGTGCTAGCGGCGGAATCACAGATACGCAGTATTTT
16	TRBV20-1	NA	TRBJ1-4	few	CSARGRAIATNEKLFF	TGCAGTGCTAGGGGTAGGGCGATCGCAACTAATGAAAAACTGTTTTTT
16	TRBV12-3/TRBV12-4	NA	TRBJ2-1	many	CASSFFGFRGYNEQFF	TGTGCCAGCAGTTTTTTCGGTTTCCGGGGTTACAATGAGCAGTTCTTC
19	TRBV4-2	TRBD2	TRBJ2-2	many	CASSQELRLAGTNTGELFF	TGTGCCAGCAGCCAAGAATTGAGACTAGCGGGAACGAACACCGGGGAGCTGTTTTTT
17	TRBV5-1	NA	TRBJ1-3	few	CASSSEEGLDSGNTIYF	TGCGCCAGCAGCTCGGAAGAGGGTCTCGACTCTGGAAACACCATATATTTT
12	TRBV7-9	NA	TRBJ2-3	NA	CASRQGTDTQYF	TGTGCCAGCAGGCAGGGAACAGATACGCAGTATTTT
15	TRBV5-1	NA	TRBJ2-1	many	CASSLVRDSYNEQFF	TGCGCCAGCAGCTTGGTCCGGGACTCCTACAATGAGCAGTTCTTC